This T cell receptor beta chain stems from a study of Ad26.COV2.S vaccination and SARS-CoV-2 variants. Study context: Sample donor was a member of the COV1001 Ad26.COV2.S trial arm.

TCRdb's table, derived via immunoSEQ multiplex PCR, lists solely in-frame clones and lacks some. The data show 350,000 to 400,000 clones, with about 88% seen just once and 3.5% held by the top ten. Study-level results: Vaccinees showed greater spike-specific TCR breadth than placebo recipients.

Points on this clone: What it binds is not known.

CDR1 and CDR2 from the germline V gene are SGHNT and YENEEA. The V gene end was trimmed by 4 bases and the J gene end by 2 bases; junction bases not matched to a gene: 4. This CDR3 is 14 amino acids long. Treatment given: 19 received Ad26.COV2.S at low or high dose, single or two shots; several received placebo; per-sample allocation not given. At day 63 after the first vaccine or placebo injection, samples were drawn. An adult donor aged 18-55 years was enrolled in Boston. The vaccine delivered Wuhan-strain SARS-CoV-2 spike through an Ad26 vector. The V call is TRBV11-3, the J call TRBJ2-5; 7 bases map to TRBD1. The sample was peripheral blood, taken in a trial of Ad26.COV2.S vaccine versus placebo. The sequence was obtained from a person aged 18-60 years who received the Ad26.COV2.S COVID-19 vaccine or a placebo. CDR3: CASSSDRDQETQYF. In DNA form, the CDR3 reads TGTGCCAGCAGCTCCGACAGGGATCAAGAGACCCAGTACTTC. Drawing the rest from reference TRBV11-3 and TRBJ2-5, the complete variable domain is EAGVVQSPRYKIIEKKQPVAFWCNPISGHNTLYWYLQNLGQGPELLIRYENEEAVDDSQLPKDRFSAERLKGVDSTLKIQPAELGDSAVYLCASSSDRDQETQYFGPGTRLLVL.